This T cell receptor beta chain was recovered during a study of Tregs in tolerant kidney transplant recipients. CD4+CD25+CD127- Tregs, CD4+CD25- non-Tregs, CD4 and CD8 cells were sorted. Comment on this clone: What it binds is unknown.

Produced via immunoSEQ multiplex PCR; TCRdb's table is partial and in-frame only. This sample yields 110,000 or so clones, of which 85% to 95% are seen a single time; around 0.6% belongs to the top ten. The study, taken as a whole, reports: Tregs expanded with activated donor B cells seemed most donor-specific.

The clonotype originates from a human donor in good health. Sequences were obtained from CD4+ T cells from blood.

The CDR3 spells CASSDSGTGANEQFF. CDR3 nucleotides: TGTGCCAGCAGTGACTCAGGGACAGGGGCAAATGAGCAGTTCTTC. J is TRBJ2-1 and V is TRBV6-4; 10 nucleotides match TRBD1. V trimming: 0 bases; J trimming: 7 bases; junction bases outside the gene matches: 3. Germline V lookup: CDR1 MRHNA, CDR2 SNTAGT. This CDR3 region has 15 residues.